The source of this TCR beta chain is a study of brain T cells in children with intractable seizures. Germline V CDR1 and CDR2: GTSNPN, SVGIG (reference sequence). The CDR3 contains 12 residues. V was shortened by 3 bases and J by 4 bases, with 9 bases between the two germline ends. Clones were read by immunoSEQ multiplex PCR, and TCRdb kept only the in-frame ones, dropping some. The table records some 20,000 clones, 94% of them present only once. This rearrangement joins TRBV30 to TRBJ1-2; D not certain. The receptor's source is a boy between 10 and 17 years old with focal cortical dysplasia and intractable seizures. The sample here was peripheral blood, taken at surgery. The DNA for the CDR3 is TGTGCCTGGAGGGAGGAAGGCTATGGCTACACCTTC. Translating it yields CAWREEGYGYTF.